This T cell receptor beta chain was found in a study of T cell changes during pregnancy in multiple sclerosis. Clones were read by immunoSEQ multiplex PCR, and TCRdb kept only the in-frame ones, dropping some. The table lists 45,000 to 55,000 clones, around 92% of them singletons. In germline, CDR1 is MNHEY, CDR2 SVGAGI. CDR3 length: 13 amino acids. The J segment lost 7 bases and the V segment lost 2 bases, leaving 0 bases of the junction unmatched. The TCR originated in a female donor in good health, enrolled as a control in a pregnancy study. Material: CD4+ T cells from peripheral blood mononuclear cells, obtained in the second trimester of pregnancy. J is TRBJ2-7 and V is TRBV6-5; 12 bases match TRBD2. The CDR3 bases are TGTGCCAGCAGTTACGGACTAGCGGGGGAGCAGTACTTC. It encodes CASSYGLAGEQYF.